These 24 T cell receptor beta chains originate from one sample sequenced in a study of T cells after yellow fever vaccination (dated by TCRdb to between 2018 and 2021). The treatment or condition label here, explained by the study, means: live attenuated yellow fever vaccine strain. Library preparation used 5' RACE. Sequencer: Illumina HiSeq 2500. Through fastp at Q25 and MiXCR, TCRdb rebuilt clones from the public reads, retaining in-frame beta chains. Duplicate CDR3 protein sequences are folded into a single record with the most common DNA and genes. This sample lists over 8,000 distinct CDR3 sequences; roughly 4.8% were detected once. The ten top clones hold roughly 1.6% of the sample. The source material was PBMCs, either bulk or a sorted T-cell subset (CD4+, CD8+, memory, or dextramer-sorted; not recorded which), sampled approximately 15 days after the first yellow fever vaccination. The source is a man younger than 30 who received the YFV17D yellow fever vaccine.

In its sample, this clonotype was seen many times. The CDR3, as DNA: TGTGCCAGCATCACAAGTGAGACCTCTAACTATGGCTACACCTTC. Its translation: CASITSETSNYGYTF. The V call is TRBV6-5, the J call TRBJ1-2; D is ambiguous. CDR1 and CDR2 (germline): MNHEY, SVGAGI. The CDR3 runs to 15 residues. V was shortened by 7 bases and J by 0 bases, with 15 bases between the two germline ends.

This clonotype was found many times. The gene calls are TRBV20-1 and TRBJ2-5, with TRBD2 identical over 9 bases. Germline loops: CDR1 DFQATT, CDR2 SNEGSKA (reference sequence). V gave up 7 bases and J gave up 0 bases; unmatched junction bases: 3. There are 13 residues in the CDR3. In DNA form, the CDR3 reads TGCAGTGGTTTAGCGGGGGACCAAGAGACCCAGTACTTC. Protein sequence: CSGLAGDQETQYF.

By frequency in the sample, this clonotype is medium-sized. The rearrangement uses TRBV6-6 and TRBJ2-3; 11 bases match TRBD2. The CDR3 runs 14 residues. V lost 10 bases, J lost 4 bases, and 7 bases stayed unmatched. In germline, CDR1 is MNHNY, CDR2 SVGAGI (reference sequence). This chain's CDR3 is CATHSGGDADTQYF. In nucleotides, the CDR3 is TGTGCCACTCATAGCGGGGGGGATGCAGATACGCAGTATTTT.

This clonotype was detected ten times or more. The chain is built from TRBV7-2 and TRBJ1-6, with D perhaps matching TRBD1 (5 bases). The germline V gene encodes CDR1 SGHTA and CDR2 FQGNSA. Between the trimmed V and J ends, which lost 4 bases and 8 bases, there was a span of 9 bases. This CDR3 comprises 13 residues. Here the CDR3 reads CASSYPGYSPLHF. The CDR3 DNA follows: TGTGCCAGCAGCTACCCAGGGTATTCACCCCTCCACTTT.

This clonotype is judged medium-sized. The chain carries TRBV9 and TRBJ2-3; unclear D gene. Germline-derived CDR1 and CDR2 are SGDLS and YYNGEE. The CDR3 has 14 amino acids. The V gene lost 6 bases and the J gene lost 2 bases, with 13 bases spanning the gap. The CDR3 here is CASTFGWATDTQYF. The CDR3 DNA reads TGTGCCAGCACGTTCGGGTGGGCCACAGATACGCAGTATTTT.

This clonotype ranks as medium-sized. The CDR3 is CASSQDDRTGTDTQYF. Written as DNA, the CDR3 is TGTGCCAGCAGCCAAGATGACAGGACTGGCACAGATACGCAGTATTTT. The J gene is TRBJ2-3, the V gene TRBV4-2, with D tentatively TRBD1 (6 bases). V lost 0 bases and J lost 1, with 11 bases in between. CDR1 is LGHNA, CDR2 YNFKEQ, per germline. CDR3 length: 16 amino acids.

The sample holds many counts of this clonotype. The chain recombines TRBV5-1 with TRBJ2-3; the match to TRBD2 covers 10 bases. The germline CDR1 and CDR2 sequences are SGHRS and YFSETQ. The V and J ends lost 4 bases and 2 bases, in that order; junction bases with no gene match: 4. The CDR3 totals 15 residues. The CDR3 DNA sequence: TGCGCCAGCAGCATCGGGACTAGCGACACAGATACGCAGTATTTT. Its translation is CASSIGTSDTDTQYF.

This clonotype qualifies as medium-sized. The chain employs TRBV6-6 and TRBJ2-1; D gene uncertain. The germline CDR1 and CDR2 sequences are MNHNY and SVGAGI (reference sequence). Trimming removed 6 bases from V and 0 bases from J, with 6 bases in between. This CDR3 contains 13 residues. The CDR3 region is CASSPSSYNEQFF. The CDR3 DNA follows: TGTGCCAGCAGCCCGAGCTCCTACAATGAGCAGTTCTTC.

This clonotype is medium-sized. The chain links TRBV7-2 to TRBJ2-1; D not certain. The CDR3 length is 13 residues. Germline CDR1 SGHTA, CDR2 FQGNSA. Trimming pared 1 base from V and 9 bases from J, leaving 10 bases between. The CDR3 sequence: CASSLVGDSEQFF. As DNA, the CDR3 is TGTGCCAGCAGCTTAGTCGGCGATAGTGAGCAGTTCTTC.

In its sample, this clonotype ranks as medium-sized. This chain links TRBV10-3 with TRBJ2-6; a possible D gene is TRBD2 (5 bases). The CDR3 spans 19 residues. CDR1 and CDR2 (germline): ENHRY, SYGVKD. V lost 2 bases and J 2 bases, leaving 19 bases between the germline ends. The CDR3 bases are TGTGCCATCAGTGAGCAGCCGGGAACGCACCTCCCTGGGGCCAACGTCCTGACTTTC. It codes for CAISEQPGTHLPGANVLTF.

As concerns this clonotype: The junction shows a germline mismatch at one end, possibly a read error. The chain is built from TRBV3-1 and TRBJ2-3, with D tentatively TRBD2 (5 bases). CDR3 length: 15 residues. CDR1 and CDR2 from the germline V gene are LGHDT and YNNKEL (reference sequence). CDR3 protein: CASSKPDPSTHTQYF. In nucleotides, the CDR3 is TGTGCCAGCAGCAAACCCGACCCTAGCACACATACGCAGTATTTT.

This clonotype was detected a few times. A read error may produce the germline difference seen at one junction end. J is TRBJ1-2 and V is TRBV11-2; D not resolved. The CDR3 is 12 amino acids. Germline V gene lookup returns CDR1 SGHAT and CDR2 FQNNGV. The CDR3 reads CASSLASDQFGF. CDR3 nucleotide sequence: TGTGCCAGCAGCTTAGCCTCGGATCAGTTCGGCTTC.

This clonotype has a count of ten or more. The chain joins TRBV5-1 to TRBJ2-3, with 8 bases fitting TRBD2. Trimming removed 5 bases from V and 0 bases from J; junction bases left unmatched: 5. CDR1 is SGHRS, CDR2 YFSETQ, per germline. This CDR3 has 15 residues. The CDR3 nucleotides are TGCGCCAGCAGGTCGTTAGCGGGGAGCACAGATACGCAGTATTTT. Translation gives CASRSLAGSTDTQYF.

This clonotype appeared many times. V is TRBV5-6 and J is TRBJ2-1; maybe TRBD2 (6 bases). The V end was cut by 4 bases, the J end by 7 bases, with 12 bases between. Germline V CDR1 and CDR2: SGHDT, YYEEEE. The CDR3 is 13 residues long. The CDR3 region has the DNA TGTGCCAGCAGCATGAGGAGGGCGAATGAGCAGTTCTTC. Its translation: CASSMRRANEQFF.

This clonotype was observed at least ten times. The gene calls are TRBV6-4 and TRBJ2-1, with D perhaps being TRBD1 or TRBD2 (5 bases each). V lost 6 bases to trimming and J lost 6 bases, with 30 bases between them. The CDR3 sequence is 19 residues long. Germline CDR1 reads MRHNA; CDR2 reads SNTAGT. This CDR3 is CASSRTMNWGPNGGNEQFF. The CDR3, as DNA: TGTGCCAGCAGCCGAACAATGAATTGGGGACCCAATGGGGGCAATGAGCAGTTCTTC.

In this sample, this clonotype turned up many times. This chain connects TRBV4-1 to TRBJ1-5; the D is unclear. V was pared by 4 bases and J by 2 bases, with 18 bases between. Germline CDR1 is MGHRA and CDR2 is YSYEKL. This CDR3 contains 17 residues. DNA for the CDR3: TGCGCCAGCAGCCCCGGGTTTCCCCTTGTGGGCAATCAGCCCCAGCATTTT. Translation: CASSPGFPLVGNQPQHF.

The table lists this clonotype with many counts. The rearrangement links TRBV5-1 to TRBJ2-1, with 7 bases fitting TRBD1. The germline V gene encodes CDR1 SGHRS and CDR2 YFSETQ. The CDR3 sequence is 16 residues long. The trim removed 4 bases at V and 5 bases at J, leaving 12 bases unmatched. The CDR3 bases are TGCGCCAGCAGCCTAACCCCTTGGACAGGCGACAATGAGCAGTTCTTC. The encoded protein is CASSLTPWTGDNEQFF.

The chain carries TRBV3-1 and TRBJ2-3; D remains ambiguous. There are 15 residues in the CDR3. The germline V and J ends were trimmed by 11 bases and 3 bases, with 21 bases remaining between them. Germline V gives CDR1 LGHDT, CDR2 YNNKEL (reference sequence). CDR3 loop: CACCKQVPWTDTQYF. DNA of the CDR3: TGTGCCTGCTGCAAGCAGGTCCCTTGGACAGATACGCAGTATTTT.

This clonotype counts as medium-sized. V usage is TRBV5-4 and J usage is TRBJ2-4, with D uncertain. The V gene's germline CDR1 is SGHNT and CDR2 YYREEE (reference sequence). This CDR3 spans 14 amino acids. V lost 5 bases and J lost 0, with 9 bases in between. The CDR3 loop is CASRQDVAKNIQYF. CDR3 DNA: TGTGCCAGCAGACAAGACGTAGCCAAAAACATTCAGTACTTC. Full variable domain (rest looked up from reference TRBV5-4 and TRBJ2-4): ETGVTQSPTHLIKTRGQQVTLRCSSQSGHNTVSWYQQALGQGPQFIFQYYREEENGRGNFPPRFSGLQFPNYSSELNVNALELDDSALYLCASRQDVAKNIQYFGAGTRLSVL.

In its sample, this clonotype ranks as medium-sized. The chain recombines TRBV20-1 with TRBJ2-3; no clear D gene. CDR3 length: 12 residues. V gave up 6 bases and J gave up 3 bases, with 10 bases separating them. In germline, CDR1 is DFQATT, CDR2 SNEGSKA (reference sequence). The CDR3 is CSALTRTDTQYF. CDR3 sequence (DNA): TGCAGTGCCCTTACCCGGACAGATACGCAGTATTTT.

This clonotype is medium-sized in the sample. The rearrangement links TRBV10-3 to TRBJ2-5; 8 bases line up with TRBD2. Trimming at V came to 8 bases and at J to 5 bases, leaving 13 bases not matched to a gene. The CDR3 totals 15 residues. The germline V gene has CDR1 ENHRY and CDR2 SYGVKD. The CDR3 reads CAIAPASGGSETQYF. The CDR3 bases are TGTGCCATCGCCCCGGCCAGCGGGGGAAGTGAGACCCAGTACTTC.

The table lists this clonotype with many counts. The chain joins TRBV4-2 to TRBJ1-1; 7 bases line up with TRBD1. The V gene's germline CDR1 is LGHNA and CDR2 YNFKEQ. The CDR3 spans 13 residues. Germline trimming cut 7 bases from V and 1 base from J; bases unmatched to any gene: 3. The CDR3 sequence is CASMGQKNTEAFF. CDR3 DNA: TGTGCCAGCATGGGACAGAAGAACACTGAAGCTTTCTTT.

This clonotype qualifies as medium-sized. The rearrangement joins TRBV6-2 or TRBV6-3 to TRBJ2-5, with 13 bases matching TRBD2. The CDR3 contains 16 residues. CDR1 and CDR2 from the germline V gene are MNHEY and SVGEGT. J lost 2 bases, V lost 4 bases, and 4 bases had no gene match. As DNA, the CDR3 is TGTGCCAGCAGTTCGACTAGCGGGGGGTTACAAGAGACCCAGTACTTC. Translating it yields CASSSTSGGLQETQYF.

This clonotype was counted at least ten times. J is TRBJ2-5 and V is TRBV6-5; TRBD2 agrees at 8 bases. In germline, CDR1 is MNHEY, CDR2 SVGAGI. Germline trimming cut 2 bases from V and 5 bases from J; bases unmatched to any gene: 7. The CDR3 extends over 15 amino acids. The CDR3 DNA reads as TGTGCCAGCAGTTACCTCGGTAGCGGGGTGGAGACCCAGTACTTC. Translated: CASSYLGSGVETQYF.